A single sample gave rise to the 21 T cell receptor beta chains below, sequenced in a study of blood T cells in healthy people across ages. A second PCR, run for roughly 6 to 11 cycles, used a sample-barcoded 5' primer plus a J-beta primer mix. Each CDR3 protein gets one entry after TCRdb re-called the 5' RACE reads with MiXCR. Of about a million distinct CDR3 sequences in the sample, around 54% were seen once. Sequencing was carried out using blood. These receptors were collected from a woman aged 55-70 years in good health.

Written as DNA, the CDR3 is TGTGCCAGCTGGGAGGGATCGCCCCAGCATTTT. Translating it yields CASWEGSPQHF. The gene calls are TRBV12-3 or TRBV12-4 and TRBJ1-5; unclear D gene. This CDR3 comprises 11 residues. V lost 8 bases, J lost 9 bases, and 11 bases lay in between.

The rearrangement joins TRBV9 to TRBJ2-5; TRBD2 matches 7 bases. The J call is uncertain, as TRBJ2-7 better fits the DNA end. The CDR3 length is 13 residues. Germline loops: CDR1 SGDLS, CDR2 YYNGEE. The CDR3 DNA reads as TGTGCCAGCAGCGAAGGACTAGCCTACGAGCAGTACTTC. Translating gives CASSEGLAYEQYF.

The table lists this clonotype with a count of one. This sequence joins TRBV28 and TRBJ1-2; D gene ambiguous. Trimming shortened V by 7 bases and J by 2 bases, and 8 bases separated the two germline ends. In germline, CDR1 is MDHEN, CDR2 SYDVKM. This CDR3 contains 12 residues. The DNA for the CDR3 is TGTGCCAGCATTTCACAGAACTATGGCTACACCTTC. Translating gives CASISQNYGYTF.

This clonotype was seen a handful of times. The chain carries TRBV29-1 and TRBJ2-7; 11 nucleotides line up with TRBD2. The CDR3 totals 14 residues. V was pared by 4 bases and J by 6 bases, with 8 bases of the junction left unmatched. Germline CDR1 is SQVTM and CDR2 is ANQGSEA. The CDR3 here is CSVAVAGGRGEQYF. CDR3 in DNA: TGCAGCGTTGCGGTAGCGGGAGGGCGTGGCGAGCAGTACTTC.

The V gene is TRBV20-1, the J gene TRBJ2-1, with TRBD1 identical over 7 bases. The CDR3 has 12 amino acids. Germline assignment: CDR1 DFQATT and CDR2 SNEGSKA (reference sequence). The V segment lost 1 base and the J segment 14 bases; nucleotides outside the gene matches: 8. CDR3 bases: TGCAGTGCTAGAGGACAGGGCGATGAAAAGTTCTTC. Amino acids: CSARGQGDEKFF.

The chain carries TRBV20-1 and TRBJ2-1; 9 nucleotides line up with TRBD2. CDR3 length: 16 residues. The V and J ends lost 6 bases and 3 bases, in that order; junction bases with no gene match: 12. CDR1 is DFQATT, CDR2 SNEGSKA, per germline (reference sequence). The CDR3 is CSARPSSGAYYNEQFF. In nucleotides, the CDR3 is TGCAGTGCGCGCCCTTCTAGCGGGGCCTACTACAATGAGCAGTTCTTC.

In this sample, this clonotype turned up a few times. CDR3 protein: CASGMIRGNNEQFF. In DNA, the CDR3 is TGCGCCAGCGGCATGATAAGGGGGAACAATGAGCAGTTCTTC. The chain uses TRBV5-1 and TRBJ2-1; a weak D match, TRBD1 (6 bases). This CDR3 region has 14 residues. CDR1 is SGHRS and CDR2 is YFSETQ in the germline V gene. The ends were cut back, 7 bases at V and 5 bases at J, with 16 bases in the middle.

This clonotype has just one count. The rearrangement links TRBV20-1 to TRBJ1-5, with a weak D call TRBD1 (5 bases). The germline V and J ends were trimmed by 3 bases and 1 base, with 10 bases remaining between them. Germline CDR1 and CDR2: DFQATT and SNEGSKA (reference sequence). This CDR3 comprises 14 residues. Here the CDR3 reads CSARAQGSNQPQHF. CDR3 DNA: TGCAGTGCTAGGGCCCAGGGAAGCAATCAGCCCCAGCATTTT.

In this sample, this clonotype turned up once. The V gene is TRBV3-1, the J gene TRBJ1-2; the D gene is possibly TRBD1 (6 bases). With 0 bases removed from V and 5 bases from J, the gap between germline ends came to 13 bases. Germline V gives CDR1 LGHDT, CDR2 YNNKEL (reference sequence). CDR3 length equals 15 residues. The CDR3 DNA is TGTGCCAGCAGCCAAGATCCGGGGGCGAGGTATGGCTACACCTTC. Amino acids: CASSQDPGARYGYTF.

The chain is built from TRBV6-2 or TRBV6-3 and TRBJ2-7, with 11 bases matching TRBD2. The J segment lost 9 bases and the V segment lost 7 bases, leaving 11 bases of the junction unmatched. CDR1 is MNHEY, CDR2 SVGEGT, per germline. This CDR3 spans 14 amino acids. CDR3 nucleotides: TGTGCCAGCACCCTAGCGGGAGGTCTCCAAAGGCAGTACTTC. This sequence encodes CASTLAGGLQRQYF.

This chain joins TRBV14 and TRBJ2-3, with 11 bases identical to TRBD2. Germline loops: CDR1 SGHDN, CDR2 FVKESK. This CDR3 is built from 17 residues. V shed 11 bases, J shed 0 bases, and the junction held 13 bases outside the gene matches. The CDR3 bases are TGTGCCTGCTCCGGGACTAGCGGTACCGCTAGCACAGATACGCAGTATTTT. It encodes CACSGTSGTASTDTQYF.

The gene calls are TRBV7-9 and TRBJ2-7; D remains ambiguous. Trimming removed 3 bases from V and 7 bases from J, with 22 bases in between. This CDR3 is built from 16 residues. The V gene's germline CDR1 is SEHNR and CDR2 FQNEAQ (reference sequence). In DNA form, the CDR3 reads TGTGCCAGCAGCTTTCCCGAGGCTAGTGGGCTTGATGAGCAGTACTTC. Encoded protein: CASSFPEASGLDEQYF. Variable domain in full (rest from reference TRBV7-9 and TRBJ2-7): DTGVSQNPRHKITKRGQNVTFRCDPISEHNRLYWYRQTLGQGPEFLTYFQNEAQLEKSRLLSDRFSAERPKGSFSTLEIQRTEQGDSAMYLCASSFPEASGLDEQYFGPGTRLTVT.

This clonotype has more than one count but fewer than ten. The V and J genes are TRBV5-1 and TRBJ1-5; D unclear. Per germline, CDR1 SGHRS and CDR2 YFSETQ. Trimming left V 5 bases short and J 3 bases short, with 12 bases between. This CDR3 is 14 amino acids long. The DNA for the CDR3 is TGCGCCAGCAGTCCGGGTGGCATCAATCAGCCCCAGCATTTT. This codes for CASSPGGINQPQHF.

This chain uses TRBV20-1 with TRBJ1-3, with 9 bases lining up with TRBD1. The V gene end was trimmed by 5 bases and the J gene end by 8 bases; junction bases not matched to a gene: 7. Germline V gene lookup returns CDR1 DFQATT and CDR2 SNEGSKA (reference sequence). The CDR3 contains 13 residues. CDR3 protein: CSAFTGGKDTIYF. DNA of the CDR3: TGCAGTGCTTTTACAGGGGGCAAAGACACCATATATTTT.

V gene TRBV10-2 combines with J gene TRBJ2-3, with 10 bases identical to TRBD1. The V and J ends lost 3 bases and 0 bases, in that order; junction bases with no gene match: 12. The length of the CDR3 is 19 residues. Germline CDR1 is WSHSY and CDR2 is SAAADI. CDR3 DNA: TGCGCCAGCAGTGATTGGGACAGGGGCCCCGGGGTTAGCACAGATACGCAGTATTTT. Residues: CASSDWDRGPGVSTDTQYF.

This clonotype came up once. This rearrangement joins TRBV5-1 to TRBJ2-3; a weak D match, TRBD2 (6 bases). CDR1 SGHRS and CDR2 YFSETQ come from the germline V gene. V lost 4 bases and J lost 4, with 19 bases in between. This CDR3 region has 16 residues. This CDR3 is CASSSSWGVLPDTQYF. In DNA form, the CDR3 reads TGCGCCAGCAGCAGTTCATGGGGGGTTTTGCCAGATACGCAGTATTTT.

This clonotype was found a few times. The chain is built from TRBV7-3 and TRBJ2-7, with TRBD2 matching over 7 bases. Trimming took 3 bases from V and 2 from J; bases not matched to a gene: 4. The germline V gene has CDR1 SGHTA and CDR2 FQGTGA. CDR3 size: 14 residues. This CDR3 is CASSFQRGPYEQYF. CDR3 in DNA: TGTGCCAGCAGCTTTCAGCGGGGTCCCTACGAGCAGTACTTC.

The gene calls are TRBV2 and TRBJ2-3; 11 bases are shared with TRBD2. The germline V gene encodes CDR1 SNHLY and CDR2 FYNNEI. V shed 1 base and J 8 bases; nucleotides not matched to a gene: 5. There are 15 residues in the CDR3. CDR3 sequence reads: CASSEVLAGGITQYF. For the CDR3, the DNA is TGTGCCAGCAGTGAAGTATTAGCGGGAGGGATTACGCAGTATTTT.

The V gene is TRBV3-1, the J gene TRBJ2-7; 7 nucleotides agree with TRBD1. The CDR3 runs 15 residues. Germline V gives CDR1 LGHDT, CDR2 YNNKEL (reference sequence). J gave up 2 bases and V 4 bases, and 8 bases lay outside the gene matches. The CDR3 region is CASSLRQGKAYEQYF. The CDR3 nucleotides are TGTGCCAGCAGCCTGCGACAGGGAAAAGCCTACGAGCAGTACTTC.

The V call is TRBV5-1, the J call TRBJ2-5, with TRBD2 as a possible D gene (6 bases). Between the trimmed V and J ends, which lost 3 bases and 2 bases, there was a span of 11 bases. Germline-derived CDR1 and CDR2 are SGHRS and YFSETQ. The CDR3 is 14 residues long. CDR3 nucleotides: TGCGCCAGCAGCTATAGCGGAAAGCAAGAGACCCAGTACTTC. This gives the protein CASSYSGKQETQYF.

This sequence joins TRBV2 and TRBJ2-3, with TRBD2 matching 14 bases. V trimming: 10 bases; J trimming: 4 bases; junction bases outside the gene matches: 13. The CDR3 covers 17 residues. Germline V gives CDR1 SNHLY, CDR2 FYNNEI. CDR3 sequence (DNA): TGTGCCACGGCTCCGGGACTAGCGGGAGAAGTCCCAGATACGCAGTATTTT. Its protein product is CATAPGLAGEVPDTQYF.